A single TCR beta chain is shown here with its context. Its antigen remains unidentified. The entry originates in a study of shared clonotypes between healthy human individuals. The wider study: Per-donor plates numbered three CD4 naive, three CD4 memory, two CD8 naive and one CD8 memory.

Study-level findings and limits: In a handful of donors, about 5% of naive CD4 clonotypes appeared in common.

V shed 9 bases and J shed 1 base, with 10 bases lying between them. The germline V gene has CDR1 MGHRA and CDR2 YSYEKL. The CDR3 loop spans 13 amino acids. TCRdb keeps only in-frame clones here, not all; method: immunoSEQ multiplex PCR. The sample consists of hundreds of thousands of clones, around 72% of them appearing once. This receptor was identified in a woman aged 30 to 39 in good health. V usage is TRBV4-1 and J usage is TRBJ1-3; no definite D call. Sequencing used memory CD4+ T cells sorted from blood. The subset here: CD45RA-negative fraction. CDR3 amino acids: CASSTISGNTIYF. The CDR3 DNA follows: TGCGCCAGTTCGACAATTTCTGGAAACACCATATATTTT.